Listed here are 16 T cell receptor beta chains from one sample, sequenced in a study of blood T cell repertoires in COVID-19 (dated by TCRdb to the early 2020s). The library was produced with the immunoSEQ multiplex PCR assay. This is the immuneACCESS table as TCRdb keeps it, with only in-frame sequences that have V and J called. A part of the clones is gone; compared with another copy, unresolved V genes explain less than half, and the rest is unexplained. The sample table contains 350,000 to 500,000 clones; only one count was recorded for about 88% of them. The ten top clones hold roughly 1.4% of the sample. What was sequenced was PBMCs or T cells enriched from blood (not recorded which). The receptors originated from a woman under 30 who had been exposed to COVID-19.

CDR3 coding DNA: TGTGCCATCAGTCAGCGCGCAACTAATGAAAAACTGTTTTTT. This codes for CAISQRATNEKLFF. The chain is built from TRBV10-3 and TRBJ1-4; no reliable D call. The length of the CDR3 is 14 residues. V was shortened by 5 bases and J by 0 bases, with 7 bases between the two germline ends. Germline V gene sequence: CDR1 ENHRY, CDR2 SYGVKD.

The chain joins TRBV29-1 to TRBJ2-7; D remains ambiguous. Per the germline V gene, CDR1 is SQVTM and CDR2 is ANQGSEA. Trimming stripped 1 base from V and 6 bases from J, with 13 bases between. CDR3 length equals 13 residues. The CDR3 is CSVEVPPSTEQYF. The DNA for the CDR3 is TGCAGCGTTGAAGTCCCCCCGTCTACCGAGCAGTACTTC.

J is TRBJ2-5 and V is TRBV11-2; 7 bases match TRBD1. The CDR3 loop spans 13 amino acids. V lost 6 bases to trimming and J lost 2 bases; unmatched junction nucleotides: 3. Per the germline V gene, CDR1 is SGHAT and CDR2 is FQNNGV. The CDR3 sequence: CASSRDRQETQYF. In DNA form, the CDR3 reads TGTGCCAGCAGTCGGGACAGACAAGAGACCCAGTACTTC.

The chain couples TRBV13 to TRBJ1-1; the D is unclear. V was cut by 5 bases and J by 6 bases, with 13 bases left in between. The CDR3 loop spans 13 amino acids. Per germline, CDR1 PRHDT and CDR2 FYEKMQ (reference sequence). The CDR3, as DNA: TGTGCCAGCAGCCCTCGGGAGGAGGCTGAAGCTTTCTTT. Its translation: CASSPREEAEAFF. Variable domain in full (rest from reference TRBV13 and TRBJ1-1): AAGVIQSPRHLIKEKRETATLKCYPIPRHDTVYWYQQGPGQDPQFLISFYEKMQSDKGSIPDRFSAQQFSDYHSELNMSSLELGDSALYFCASSPREEAEAFFGQGTRLTVV.

The rearrangement joins TRBV29-1 to TRBJ2-1, with D tentatively TRBD2 (6 bases). V was trimmed by 4 bases and J by 6 bases, leaving 16 bases between them. Germline assignment: CDR1 SQVTM and CDR2 ANQGSEA. The CDR3 covers 14 residues. CDR3 residues: CSVVSGSGPNEQFF. The CDR3 nucleotides are TGCAGCGTTGTGAGCGGTAGCGGCCCCAATGAGCAGTTCTTC.

This chain joins TRBV5-8 and TRBJ1-1; D gene unclear. V was shortened by 5 bases and J by 0 bases, with 8 bases between the two germline ends. Per the germline V gene, CDR1 is SGHTS and CDR2 is YDEGEE. The CDR3 is 13 amino acids. The CDR3 loop reads CASRQQVNTEAFF. In DNA, the CDR3 is TGTGCCAGCAGACAGCAAGTGAACACTGAAGCTTTCTTT.

The rearrangement joins TRBV7-8 to TRBJ2-3; 8 nucleotides match TRBD2. There are 16 residues in the CDR3. Germline CDR1 and CDR2: SGHVS and FQNEAQ. With V trimmed by 1 base and J by 2 bases, 5 bases remained unmatched. In DNA, the CDR3 is TGTGCCAGCAGCTTAGAGGGGCGGGGGGCCACAGATACGCAGTATTTT. Its protein is CASSLEGRGATDTQYF.

The genes are TRBV7-6 and TRBJ1-2; 11 bases agree with TRBD1. CDR3 length equals 16 residues. The V gene end was trimmed by 1 base and the J gene end by 2 bases; junction bases not matched to a gene: 3. Germline lookup yields CDR1 SGHVS and CDR2 FNYEAQ. The CDR3 sequence is CASSLGGTGGNYGYTF. Here the CDR3 DNA reads TGTGCCAGCAGCTTAGGTGGGACAGGGGGAAACTATGGCTACACCTTC.

The V and J genes are TRBV28 and TRBJ1-3; D is unresolved. V lost 7 bases and J 2 bases, leaving 12 bases between the germline ends. The CDR3 spans 14 residues. From germline, CDR1 is MDHEN and CDR2 SYDVKM. As DNA, the CDR3 is TGTGCCAGCATCACTCGCCAGGCTGGAAACACCATATATTTT. Its protein is CASITRQAGNTIYF.

The gene calls are TRBV6-1 and TRBJ1-4; tentatively, D is TRBD1 (5 bases). The CDR3 loop spans 16 amino acids. The V gene's germline CDR1 is MNHNS and CDR2 SASEGT. Trimming shortened V by 4 bases and J by 0 bases, and 12 bases separated the two germline ends. The CDR3 region has the DNA TGTGCCAGCAGTGGACAGATTTTTGCAACTAATGAAAAACTGTTTTTT. This sequence encodes CASSGQIFATNEKLFF.

This chain joins TRBV18 and TRBJ2-3, with 15 nucleotides matching TRBD2. CDR3 size: 18 residues. Per the germline V gene, CDR1 is KGHSH and CDR2 is LQKENI. The junction had 4 bases not matched to a gene; V was cut back by 3 bases and J by 0 bases. DNA for the CDR3: TGTGCCAGCTCACCTACGGGACTAGCGGGGGGAAGCACAGATACGCAGTATTTT. It encodes CASSPTGLAGGSTDTQYF. Combining the CDR3 with reference TRBV18 and TRBJ2-3 gives the whole variable domain NAGVMQNPRHLVRRRGQEARLRCSPMKGHSHVYWYRQLPEEGLKFMVYLQKENIIDESGMPKERFSAEFPKEGPSILRIQQVVRGDSAAYFCASSPTGLAGGSTDTQYFGPGTRLTVL.

V is TRBV28 and J is TRBJ2-7; no definite D call. V dropped 5 bases and J dropped 1 base, with 12 bases sitting between them. Germline V gene data show CDR1 as MDHEN and CDR2 as SYDVKM. The CDR3 contains 14 residues. CDR3 in amino acids: CASSPPRHSYEQYF. Written as DNA, the CDR3 is TGTGCCAGCAGTCCTCCCCGACATTCCTACGAGCAGTACTTC.

The rearrangement links TRBV11-1 to TRBJ2-7; 10 bases line up with TRBD2. The V and J ends lost 4 bases and 6 bases, in that order; junction bases with no gene match: 9. Germline assignment: CDR1 SGHAT and CDR2 FQDESV (reference sequence). CDR3 size: 15 residues. The CDR3 coding sequence is TGTGCCAGCAGCTGGATAGCGGGGGGACAAGGCGAGCAGTACTTC. Its protein is CASSWIAGGQGEQYF.

V is TRBV7-2 and J is TRBJ1-5; 10 nucleotides align to TRBD1. This CDR3 is built from 16 residues. Germline V gene data show CDR1 as SGHTA and CDR2 as FQGNSA. V dropped 6 bases and J dropped 2; count of bases not matched to a gene: 7. CDR3 sequence: CASSRTGGIGNQPQHF. The DNA of the CDR3 is TGTGCCAGCAGTCGGACAGGGGGAATCGGCAATCAGCCCCAGCATTTT.

The genes are TRBV27 and TRBJ2-3; 7 bases are shared with TRBD2. Germline V gene data show CDR1 as MNHEY and CDR2 as SMNVEV (reference sequence). This CDR3 is built from 12 residues. The V segment lost 6 bases and the J segment 8 bases; nucleotides outside the gene matches: 5. As DNA, the CDR3 is TGTGCCAGCAGGGGGATAGCGGGTACGCAGTATTTT. Encoded protein: CASRGIAGTQYF.

The chain recombines TRBV27 with TRBJ2-5, with TRBD2 matching 7 bases. Germline V lookup: CDR1 MNHEY, CDR2 SMNVEV (reference sequence). The junction had 4 bases not matched to a gene; V was cut back by 2 bases and J by 1 base. There are 15 residues in the CDR3. In nucleotides, the CDR3 is TGTGCCAGCAGTTTAGGCGGGGGTCCCCAAGAGACCCAGTACTTC. Translating it yields CASSLGGGPQETQYF.